The 21 T cell receptor beta chains below come from one sample, sequenced in a study of human T cells and chemical hapten exposure. Time point indicated: pre-sensitization, week 0. As to treatment: therapeutic diphenylcyclopropenone sensitization with weekly scalp DPC. TCRdb fed the RACE reads into MiXCR, producing one record per CDR3 protein. The sample lists fewer than 300,000 distinct CDR3 sequences, 8.6% seen once, with about 2.5% in the top ten. The sample in question was whole blood, obtained in connection with sensitization to the hapten diphenylcyclopropenone (DPC). The receptors were gathered from a middle-aged woman with alopecia areata. Some clones in this sample may be carry-over from other donors' samples.

This sequence joins TRBV28 and TRBJ2-7; 7 bases map to TRBD2. The CDR3 sequence is 15 residues long. The V and J ends lost 4 bases and 2 bases, in that order; junction bases with no gene match: 8. Germline assignment: CDR1 MDHEN and CDR2 SYDVKM. CDR3 sequence reads: CASSWGLPAAYEQYF. The CDR3 region has the DNA TGTGCCAGCAGTTGGGGACTACCCGCAGCCTACGAGCAGTACTTC.

The chain links TRBV5-4 to TRBJ2-1; 8 nucleotides align to TRBD2. Per germline, CDR1 SGHNT and CDR2 YYREEE (reference sequence). The V segment lost 2 bases and the J segment 6 bases; nucleotides outside the gene matches: 7. The CDR3 has 15 amino acids. Here the CDR3 DNA reads TGTGCCAGCAGCTTCAAAGCGGGAGAGGTCAATGAGCAGTTCTTC. Translation: CASSFKAGEVNEQFF.

This rearrangement joins TRBV2 to TRBJ2-5; weak D call: TRBD1 (6 bases). V was clipped by 5 bases and J by 7 bases, with 17 bases between them. The CDR3 has 14 residues. The germline V gene has CDR1 SNHLY and CDR2 FYNNEI. CDR3 DNA: TGTGCCAGCAGTTCCTTGGCAGGGGAGTTGACCCAGTACTTC. This gives the protein CASSSLAGELTQYF.

This clonotype was recorded a few times. This chain connects TRBV27 to TRBJ1-1; D is uncertain. CDR1 is MNHEY, CDR2 SMNVEV, per germline (reference sequence). Trimming pared 3 bases from V and 5 bases from J, leaving 13 bases between. The CDR3 runs to 14 residues. This CDR3 is CASSFYGLGTEAFF. The CDR3 coding sequence is TGTGCCAGCAGTTTCTACGGGCTGGGTACTGAAGCTTTCTTT.

This clonotype was seen a few times. The rearrangement links TRBV29-1 to TRBJ2-1, with D possibly matching TRBD2 (5 bases). The CDR3 sequence is 13 residues long. Germline V gene lookup returns CDR1 SQVTM and CDR2 ANQGSEA. Trimming took 0 bases from V and 8 from J, leaving 11 bases between them. The CDR3 spells CSVEDTWTDEQFF. CDR3 sequence (DNA): TGCAGCGTTGAAGATACCTGGACTGATGAGCAGTTCTTC.

This clonotype was recorded a few times. V usage is TRBV21-1 and J usage is TRBJ2-3; no check of the table's D call, TRBD2, against the DNA was made. TRBV21-1 constitutes a pseudogene. CDR3 size: 10 residues. CDR3 in amino acids: CASSKVRRPF. In nucleotides, the CDR3 is TGTGCCAGCAGCAAAGTTCGGAGGCCCTTT.

The chain links TRBV12-3 or TRBV12-4 to TRBJ1-1; 10 bases fit TRBD1. This CDR3 has 15 amino acids. V was clipped by 3 bases and J by 5 bases; unmatched bases: 6. Written as DNA, the CDR3 is TGTGCCAGCAGTTTTCCACGACAGGGGGCGACTGAAGCTTTCTTT. Encoded protein: CASSFPRQGATEAFF.

In its sample, this clonotype was seen a few times. The rearrangement joins TRBV20-1 to TRBJ2-7; D unclear. The CDR3 is made up of 11 amino acids. Germline V CDR1 and CDR2: DFQATT, SNEGSKA (reference sequence). V was shortened by 2 bases and J by 4 bases, with 6 bases between the two germline ends. The CDR3 loop is CSARLGYEQYF. CDR3 DNA: TGCAGTGCTAGACTAGGATACGAGCAGTACTTC.

V and J are TRBV20-1 and TRBJ2-1; D is perhaps TRBD1 or TRBD2 (5 bases each). The CDR3 sequence is 13 residues long. Trimming took off 1 base at V and 12 bases at J, with 16 bases between the two ends. The germline V gene encodes CDR1 DFQATT and CDR2 SNEGSKA (reference sequence). The CDR3 region is CSARAPLRDVQFF. The CDR3 region has the DNA TGCAGTGCTAGAGCCCCTCTTCGGGACGTGCAGTTCTTC.

The chain uses TRBV6-2 or TRBV6-3 and TRBJ2-7; 11 nucleotides agree with TRBD2. The CDR3 covers 14 residues. CDR1 MNHEY and CDR2 SVGEGT come from the germline V gene. With V trimmed by 5 bases and J by 2 bases, 2 bases remained unmatched. CDR3 sequence: CASSASGRPYEQYF. DNA for the CDR3: TGTGCCAGCAGTGCTAGCGGGAGGCCCTACGAGCAGTACTTC.

This clonotype was seen a few times. This chain joins TRBV5-1 and TRBJ2-5; D call uncertain. This CDR3 comprises 16 residues. Per the germline V gene, CDR1 is SGHRS and CDR2 is YFSETQ. V was pared by 0 bases and J by 1 base, with 13 bases between. The CDR3 region has the DNA TGCGCCAGCAGCTTGGAGCCACAGCCGACCCAAGAGACCCAGTACTTC. It specifies CASSLEPQPTQETQYF.

A few counts support this clonotype. The chain couples TRBV20-1 to TRBJ2-1; perhaps TRBD2 as D (5 bases). This CDR3 contains 14 residues. V was trimmed by 3 bases and J by 6 bases, leaving 15 bases between them. The germline V gene has CDR1 DFQATT and CDR2 SNEGSKA (reference sequence). CDR3 nucleotides: TGCAGTGCTAGGAGGGCTCGCCTGGGCAATGAGCAGTTCTTC. Translating it yields CSARRARLGNEQFF.

This clonotype was counted many times. V gene TRBV29-1 combines with J gene TRBJ1-5; perhaps TRBD1 as D (5 bases). V dropped 5 bases and J dropped 7 bases, with 18 bases sitting between them. The germline V gene encodes CDR1 SQVTM and CDR2 ANQGSEA. The CDR3 is made up of 14 amino acids. CDR3 bases: TGCAGCGTTCCCAGGAGGGGAGAGAAACAGCCCCAGCATTTT. The encoded protein is CSVPRRGEKQPQHF.

V usage is TRBV10-3 and J usage is TRBJ2-7; D is undetermined. Trimming left V 0 bases short and J 7 bases short, with 10 bases between. The CDR3 is 13 amino acids. Per germline, CDR1 ENHRY and CDR2 SYGVKD. This chain's CDR3 is CAISESGAKEQYF. The CDR3 DNA sequence: TGTGCCATCAGTGAGTCGGGCGCAAAAGAGCAGTACTTC.

The J gene is TRBJ2-1, the V gene TRBV6-1; maybe TRBD1 (5 bases). V gave up 4 bases and J gave up 6 bases, with 10 bases separating them. Germline V lookup: CDR1 MNHNS, CDR2 SASEGT. The CDR3 sequence is 13 residues long. Here the CDR3 reads CASSVRQPNEQFF. CDR3 DNA sequence: TGTGCCAGCAGTGTCCGACAGCCCAATGAGCAGTTCTTC.

The CDR3 is CASTPDRYTDTQYF. The CDR3 DNA is TGTGCCAGCACCCCCGACAGATACACAGATACGCAGTATTTT. The rearrangement links TRBV6-1 to TRBJ2-3, with D possibly matching TRBD1 (5 bases). Trimming took off 7 bases at V and 2 bases at J, with 13 bases between the two ends. Germline assignment: CDR1 MNHNS and CDR2 SASEGT. This CDR3 contains 14 residues.

This clonotype has just a few counts. The chain combines TRBV20-1 with TRBJ2-7, with 10 bases identical to TRBD2. CDR1 DFQATT and CDR2 SNEGSKA come from the germline V gene (reference sequence). The CDR3 is 13 residues long. V lost 4 bases, J lost 1 base, and 1 base stayed unmatched. The CDR3 DNA is TGCAGTGCTACAGCGGGAGGGTCCTACGAGCAGTACTTC. It is translated as CSATAGGSYEQYF.

Ten or more counts support this clonotype. This chain joins TRBV5-5 and TRBJ2-3; a possible D gene is TRBD1 (5 bases). In germline, CDR1 is SGHKS, CDR2 YYEKEE (reference sequence). CDR3 length: 14 residues. Trimming cost V 2 bases and J 1 base, with 8 bases left between them. The CDR3 DNA reads TGTGCCAGCAGCTTCGACAGCGGCACAGATACGCAGTATTTT. Its translation: CASSFDSGTDTQYF.

The CDR3 region is CASSVGGTRTDTQYF. CDR3 nucleotide sequence: TGTGCCAGCAGCGTAGGGGGGACTAGAACAGATACGCAGTATTTT. J is TRBJ2-3 and V is TRBV7-2; TRBD2 matches at 8 bases. Per the germline V gene, CDR1 is SGHTA and CDR2 is FQGNSA. The length of the CDR3 is 15 residues. Trimming removed 5 bases from V and 3 bases from J; junction bases left unmatched: 7.

This clonotype was detected a few times. The chain couples TRBV5-1 to TRBJ2-7, with TRBD1 matching over 7 bases. The CDR3 extends over 14 amino acids. J was trimmed by 2 bases and V by 0 bases; bases with no gene match: 2. Germline V CDR1 and CDR2: SGHRS, YFSETQ. CDR3 sequence reads: CASSLDRGAYEQYF. The DNA of the CDR3 is TGCGCCAGCAGCTTGGACAGGGGAGCCTACGAGCAGTACTTC.

This clonotype was seen repeatedly, ten times or more. V usage is TRBV6-5 and J usage is TRBJ2-6, with D possibly matching TRBD1 (6 bases). V lost 6 bases, J lost 0 bases, and 9 bases lay in between. CDR1 is MNHEY, CDR2 SVGAGI, per germline. The CDR3 runs 15 residues. The CDR3 loop is CASSQQGSGANVLTF. CDR3 coding DNA: TGTGCCAGCAGCCAACAGGGCTCTGGGGCCAACGTCCTGACTTTC.